Listed here are 16 T cell receptor beta chains from one sample, sequenced in a study of blood T cells in healthy people across ages. Using a J-beta primer mix together with a sample-barcoded 5' primer, a second PCR was run for roughly 7 to 12 cycles. TCRdb fed the 5' RACE reads into MiXCR, producing one record per CDR3 protein. The sample has about 670,000 distinct CDR3 sequences; roughly half are singletons. Material for sequencing was blood. These receptor sequences come from an elderly woman in good health.

This clonotype was recorded once. The chain has TRBV12-3 or TRBV12-4 and TRBJ1-5; the D gene is possibly TRBD1 (5 bases). The V gene lost 5 bases and the J gene lost 5 bases, with 13 bases spanning the gap. CDR3 size: 14 residues. The CDR3 region is CASSTGSGHQPQHF. The CDR3 bases are TGTGCCAGCAGTACAGGATCCGGACATCAGCCCCAGCATTTT.

J is TRBJ2-5 and V is TRBV24-1, with D maybe TRBD1 (6 bases). The end of the DNA fits TRBJ2-7 better, so the J call may be wrong. Looked up from germline, CDR1 is KGHDR and CDR2 is SFDVKD. The CDR3 contains 14 residues. The CDR3 spells CATSSGDRRGEQYF. The CDR3, as DNA: TGTGCCACCAGCTCAGGGGATAGAAGAGGCGAGCAGTACTTC.

This clonotype has a count of ten or more. The gene calls are TRBV20-1 and TRBJ2-1; TRBD2 matches 12 bases. The CDR3 runs 14 residues. V gave up 3 bases and J gave up 7 bases; unmatched junction bases: 4. Germline CDR1 DFQATT, CDR2 SNEGSKA (reference sequence). The CDR3 nucleotides read TGCAGTGCTAGTGGGACTAGCGGGCGGAATGAGCAGTTCTTC. This translates into CSASGTSGRNEQFF.

Concerning this clonotype: A much larger clonotype is one base distant, so this may be a read error. CDR3 amino acids: CASSPGLAVNEQYF. The CDR3 DNA is TGTGCCAGCTCCCCGGGACTAGCGGTCAATGAGCAGTACTTC. The rearrangement joins TRBV3-1 to TRBJ2-4, with TRBD2 identical over 11 bases. The CDR3 runs 14 residues. With 8 bases clipped from V and 13 bases from J, the junction kept 13 bases outside the gene matches. CDR1 and CDR2 from the germline V gene are LGHDT and YNNKEL (reference sequence).

The count of this clonotype is one. This may arise from a read error, as a much more abundant clone is one base away. The rearrangement links TRBV25-1 to TRBJ2-5, with TRBD2 identical over 11 bases. The length of the CDR3 is 19 residues. CDR1 MGHDK and CDR2 SYGVNS come from the germline V gene. CDR3 amino acids: CASSDQSGLAGRDQEAQYF. Written as DNA, the CDR3 is TGTGCCAGCAGTGACCAGTCCGGACTAGCGGGCCGAGACCAAGAGGCCCAGTACTTC.

A few counts support this clonotype. V gene TRBV6-2 or TRBV6-3 combines with J gene TRBJ2-7; D remains ambiguous. V lost 6 bases and J lost 3, with 12 bases in between. The CDR3 covers 13 residues. Per germline, CDR1 MNHEY and CDR2 SVGEGT. The CDR3 reads CASRLANLYEQYF. CDR3 in DNA: TGTGCCAGCAGGCTCGCCAACCTCTACGAGCAGTACTTC.

This clonotype was observed a single time. The J gene is TRBJ2-5, the V gene TRBV4-2; 8 bases match TRBD2. Losses at the gene ends were 6 bases for V and 11 bases for J; bases not matched to a gene: 17. CDR1 LGHNA and CDR2 YNFKEQ come from the germline V gene. The CDR3 contains 15 residues. Written as DNA, the CDR3 is TGTGCCAGCAGTAGATCTAGCGGGCAGCAAAATGAGCAGTACTTC. Translation: CASSRSSGQQNEQYF.

This clonotype was picked up many times. V is TRBV29-1 and J is TRBJ1-5; D perhaps matches TRBD1 (5 bases). The CDR3 covers 15 residues. Germline CDR1 and CDR2: SQVTM and ANQGSEA. V dropped 6 bases and J dropped 3 bases, with 18 bases sitting between them. The DNA of the CDR3 is TGCAGCGTCGCGTCTACCGGGACGGACAATCAGCCCCAGCATTTT. It specifies CSVASTGTDNQPQHF.

This chain uses TRBV13 with TRBJ1-2; D ambiguous. V lost 3 bases to trimming and J lost 2 bases, with 16 bases between them. Germline V CDR1 and CDR2: PRHDT, FYEKMQ (reference sequence). The CDR3 loop spans 16 amino acids. CDR3 in amino acids: CASSFSNPGPNYGYTF. The CDR3 coding sequence is TGTGCCAGCAGCTTTTCCAACCCGGGCCCCAACTATGGCTACACCTTC.

Of note for this clonotype: Given a much more abundant clone one base away, this may be a read error. This chain connects TRBV10-3 to TRBJ2-5; no clear D. The CDR3 contains 13 residues. Germline CDR1 reads ENHRY; CDR2 reads SYGVKD. CDR3 bases: TGTGCCGTCAGTGACCACGCACAAGAGACCCAGTACTTC. Protein sequence: CAVSDHAQETQYF.

Many counts were recorded for this clonotype. The chain employs TRBV3-1 and TRBJ1-2; 8 bases align to TRBD1. The CDR3 covers 16 residues. Germline V gene data show CDR1 as LGHDT and CDR2 as YNNKEL (reference sequence). With V trimmed by 1 base and J by 4 bases, 8 bases remained unmatched. DNA for the CDR3: TGTGCCAGCAGCCAAGCCAGTAGGACAGGGAGCTATGGCTACACCTTC. It encodes CASSQASRTGSYGYTF.

In this sample, this clonotype turned up a few times. The chain recombines TRBV6-6 with TRBJ2-5, with TRBD1 matching over 10 bases. Germline loops: CDR1 MNHNY, CDR2 SVGAGI (reference sequence). This CDR3 has 11 residues. Germline trimming cut 6 bases from V and 13 bases from J; bases unmatched to any gene: 5. The CDR3 region is CASRNRDRGYF. CDR3 in DNA: TGTGCCAGCAGGAACCGGGACAGGGGGTACTTC.

CDR3 sequence (DNA): TGCGCCAGCAGCCAAGCCAGACTTGCGAATCAGCCCCAGCATTTT. It encodes CASSQARLANQPQHF. The chain joins TRBV4-1 to TRBJ1-5; D is unclear. V dropped 1 base and J dropped 4 bases, with 11 bases sitting between them. This CDR3 is built from 15 residues. CDR1 and CDR2 from the germline V gene are MGHRA and YSYEKL.

The chain recombines TRBV5-1 with TRBJ2-3; 8 positions match TRBD2. Germline V gene data show CDR1 as SGHRS and CDR2 as YFSETQ. V dropped 4 bases and J dropped 2; count of bases not matched to a gene: 6. There are 15 residues in the CDR3. The CDR3 loop is CASSPGLVDTDTQYF. CDR3 DNA sequence: TGCGCCAGCAGCCCGGGACTAGTAGACACAGATACGCAGTATTTT. The full variable domain, with the rest looked up from reference TRBV5-1 and TRBJ2-3, is KAGVTQTPRYLIKTRGQQVTLSCSPISGHRSVSWYQQTPGQGLQFLFEYFSETQRNKGNFPGRFSGRQFSNSRSEMNVSTLELGDSALYLCASSPGLVDTDTQYFGPGTRLTVL.

This clonotype was counted once. The V call is TRBV6-5, the J call TRBJ2-7; TRBD1 agrees at 7 bases. The CDR3 totals 15 residues. CDR1 is MNHEY, CDR2 SVGAGI, per germline. Trimming cost V 5 bases and J 0 bases; bases outside gene matches: 7. The CDR3 is CASSKGTVPSYEQYF. DNA of the CDR3: TGTGCCAGCAGTAAGGGGACAGTTCCCTCCTACGAGCAGTACTTC.

CDR3 bases: TGTGCCAGCAGTGAACAGGGGAGAAGCACCGGGGAGCTGTTTTTT. Protein: CASSEQGRSTGELFF. J is TRBJ2-2 and V is TRBV2, with D possibly TRBD1 on 6 matching bases. V gave up 2 bases and J gave up 4 bases, with 11 bases separating them. CDR1 and CDR2 from the germline V gene are SNHLY and FYNNEI. This CDR3 is 15 amino acids long.